The 6 T cell receptor beta chains reported below all come from one sample, sequenced in a study of T cell changes during pregnancy in multiple sclerosis (dated by TCRdb to about 2019). The method was the immunoSEQ multiplex PCR assay. Drawn from immuneACCESS, this table holds only the in-frame rearrangements with V and J called that TCRdb kept. Clones are partly lost; checked studies trace under half to an unresolved V gene and leave the rest unexplained. This sample gives 50,000 to 75,000 clones in total; about 94% of them show up just once. Together, the top ten hold about 2.6% of the sample. The sequenced sample was CD8+ T cells from peripheral blood mononuclear cells, obtained in the third trimester of pregnancy. These receptors were obtained from a female donor with multiple sclerosis, enrolled in a pregnancy study.

V and J are TRBV5-3 and TRBJ2-3; no reliable D call. TRBV5-3 qualifies as an ORF whose function is uncertain. The CDR3 totals 17 residues. V was shortened by 0 bases and J by 0 bases, with 14 bases between the two germline ends. The chain's CDR3 is CARSLGSRPISTDTQYF. The CDR3 nucleotides read TGTGCCAGAAGCTTGGGTTCGCGGCCGATTAGCACAGATACGCAGTATTTT.

The chain links TRBV5-1 to TRBJ2-3, with D perhaps matching TRBD2 (5 bases). The CDR3 runs to 15 residues. Germline CDR1 SGHRS, CDR2 YFSETQ. Trimming cost V 4 bases and J 0 bases, with 12 bases left between them. This CDR3 reads CASSDIGLSTDTQYF. In DNA, the CDR3 is TGCGCCAGCAGCGACATAGGACTGAGCACAGATACGCAGTATTTT.

This chain links TRBV11-3 with TRBJ2-1; the D gene is possibly TRBD1 (5 bases). V gave up 1 base and J gave up 6 bases, with 7 bases separating them. Germline CDR1 reads SGHNT; CDR2 reads YENEEA. The CDR3 is 13 amino acids. CDR3 nucleotides: TGTGCCAGCAGCTTAGCAGGGATCAATGAGCAGTTCTTC. Its protein is CASSLAGINEQFF.

The chain is built from TRBV14 and TRBJ2-3; unclear D gene. The CDR3 contains 12 residues. Germline V gene lookup returns CDR1 SGHDN and CDR2 FVKESK. V was cut by 2 bases and J by 6 bases, with 6 bases left in between. The DNA of the CDR3 is TGTGCCAGCAGCCAAACTTTGGATACGCAGTATTTT. Protein sequence: CASSQTLDTQYF.

In DNA, the CDR3 is TGTGCCACCAGCAGACCCCCCCGCGACAGGGGGCTCACAGATACGCAGTATTTT. The encoded protein is CATSRPPRDRGLTDTQYF. The rearrangement uses TRBV15 and TRBJ2-3; TRBD1 agrees at 10 bases. With 2 bases clipped from V and 2 bases from J, the junction kept 10 bases outside the gene matches. Germline CDR1 LNHNV, CDR2 YYDKDF (reference sequence). This CDR3 has 18 residues. Combining the CDR3 with reference TRBV15 and TRBJ2-3 gives the whole variable domain DAMVIQNPRYQVTQFGKPVTLSCSQTLNHNVMYWYQQKSSQAPKLLFHYYDKDFNNEADTPDNFQSRRPNTSFCFLDIRSPGLGDTAMYLCATSRPPRDRGLTDTQYFGPGTRLTVL.

V is TRBV4-1 and J is TRBJ2-7, with a tentative D call TRBD2 (5 bases). Germline V lookup: CDR1 MGHRA, CDR2 YSYEKL. The V gene lost 0 bases and the J gene lost 5 bases, with 11 bases spanning the gap. The CDR3 is 14 residues long. The CDR3 sequence is CASSQDALGDEQYF. As DNA, the CDR3 is TGCGCCAGCAGCCAAGATGCTTTGGGAGACGAGCAGTACTTC.